This TCR beta chain comes out of a study of shared T cell receptors in the human thymus. This CDR3 has 14 residues. Germline CDR1 is SGHVS and CDR2 is FQNEAQ. Worth noting for this clone: The junction and the germline gene differ at one end; a read error may be behind it.

Sequencing used immunoSEQ multiplex PCR; TCRdb keeps in-frame clones, though not all of them. The sample consists of about 660,000 clones, 88% of them appearing once. These sequences were also reported in another study, on human thymus T cells. That source reports: Corrective surgery for congenital heart defects was being performed on the healthy Finnish infants who served as donors. Thymic samples were excised during corrective heart operations.

The TCR comes from a boy younger than two with a congenital heart defect. The rearrangement links TRBV7-8 to TRBJ1-1; D is perhaps TRBD1 (6 bases). Material for sequencing was thymocytes. This chain's CDR3 is CASSTGHPNTEASF. In DNA form, the CDR3 reads TGTGCCAGCAGTACGGGACACCCGAACACTGAAGCTTCCTTT.